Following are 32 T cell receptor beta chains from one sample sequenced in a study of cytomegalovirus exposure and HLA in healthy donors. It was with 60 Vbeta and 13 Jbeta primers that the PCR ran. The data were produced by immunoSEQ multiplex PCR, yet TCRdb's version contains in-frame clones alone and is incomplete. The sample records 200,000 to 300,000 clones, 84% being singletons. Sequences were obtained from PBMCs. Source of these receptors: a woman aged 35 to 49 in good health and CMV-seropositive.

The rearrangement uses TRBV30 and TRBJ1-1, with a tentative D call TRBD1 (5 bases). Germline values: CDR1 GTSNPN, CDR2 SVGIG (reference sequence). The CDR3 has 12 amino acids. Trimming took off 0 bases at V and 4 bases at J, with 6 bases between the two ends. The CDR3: CAWSVGATEAFF. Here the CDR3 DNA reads TGTGCCTGGAGTGTAGGGGCCACTGAAGCTTTCTTT.

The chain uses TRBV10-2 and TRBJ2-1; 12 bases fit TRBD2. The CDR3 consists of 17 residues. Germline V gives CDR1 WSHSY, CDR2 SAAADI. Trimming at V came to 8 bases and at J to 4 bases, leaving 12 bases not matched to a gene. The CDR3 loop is CASGRGGLAGPYNEQFF. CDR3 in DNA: TGCGCCAGCGGGAGAGGAGGACTAGCGGGACCTTACAATGAGCAGTTCTTC.

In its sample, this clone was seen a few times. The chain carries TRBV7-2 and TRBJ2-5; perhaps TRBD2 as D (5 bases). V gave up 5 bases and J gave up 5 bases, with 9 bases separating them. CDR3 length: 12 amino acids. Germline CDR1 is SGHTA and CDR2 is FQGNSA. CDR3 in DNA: TGTGCCAGCAGCCCACGAGGGGAGACCCAGTACTTC. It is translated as CASSPRGETQYF.

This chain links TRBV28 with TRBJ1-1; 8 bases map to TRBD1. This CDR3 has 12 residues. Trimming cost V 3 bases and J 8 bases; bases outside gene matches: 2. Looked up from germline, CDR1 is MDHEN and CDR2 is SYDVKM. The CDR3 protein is CASSFGDREAFF. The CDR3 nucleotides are TGTGCCAGCAGTTTCGGGGACAGGGAAGCTTTCTTT.

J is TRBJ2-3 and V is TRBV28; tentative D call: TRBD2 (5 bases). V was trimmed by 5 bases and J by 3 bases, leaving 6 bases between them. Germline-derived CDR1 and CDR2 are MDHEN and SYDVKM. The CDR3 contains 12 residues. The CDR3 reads CASSPGTDTQYF. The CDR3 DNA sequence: TGTGCCAGCAGTCCGGGGACAGATACGCAGTATTTT.

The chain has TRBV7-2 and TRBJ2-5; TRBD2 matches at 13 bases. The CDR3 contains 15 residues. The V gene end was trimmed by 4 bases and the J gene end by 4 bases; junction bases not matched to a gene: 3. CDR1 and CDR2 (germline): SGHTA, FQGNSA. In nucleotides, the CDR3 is TGTGCCAGCAGCTCTTGGACTAGCGGGAGAGAGACCCAGTACTTC. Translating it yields CASSSWTSGRETQYF.

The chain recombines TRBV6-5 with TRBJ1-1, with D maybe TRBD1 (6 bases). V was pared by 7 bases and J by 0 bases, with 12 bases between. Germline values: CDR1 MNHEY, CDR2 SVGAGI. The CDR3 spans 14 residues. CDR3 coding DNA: TGTGCCAGCACCCGGACAGCTATGAACACTGAAGCTTTCTTT. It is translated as CASTRTAMNTEAFF.

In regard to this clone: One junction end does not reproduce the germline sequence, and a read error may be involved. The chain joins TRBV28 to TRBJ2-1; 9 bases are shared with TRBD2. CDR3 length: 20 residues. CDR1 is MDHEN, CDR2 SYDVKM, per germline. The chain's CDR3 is CASSFEVGLAGLLSYNGQFF. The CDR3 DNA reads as TGTGCCAGCAGTTTTGAAGTAGGGCTAGCGGGACTCCTCTCCTACAATGGGCAGTTCTTC.

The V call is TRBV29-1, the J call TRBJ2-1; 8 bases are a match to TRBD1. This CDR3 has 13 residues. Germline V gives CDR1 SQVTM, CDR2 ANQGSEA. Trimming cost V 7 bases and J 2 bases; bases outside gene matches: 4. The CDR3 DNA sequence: TGCAGCGGCCGGGACAGGACCTACAATGAGCAGTTCTTC. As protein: CSGRDRTYNEQFF.

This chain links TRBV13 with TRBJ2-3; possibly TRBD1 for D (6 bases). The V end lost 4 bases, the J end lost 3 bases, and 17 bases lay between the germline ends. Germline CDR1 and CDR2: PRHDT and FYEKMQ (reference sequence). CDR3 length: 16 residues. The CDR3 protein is CASSSKGGQTTDTQYF. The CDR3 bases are TGTGCCAGCAGCTCGAAAGGCGGACAGACAACAGATACGCAGTATTTT.

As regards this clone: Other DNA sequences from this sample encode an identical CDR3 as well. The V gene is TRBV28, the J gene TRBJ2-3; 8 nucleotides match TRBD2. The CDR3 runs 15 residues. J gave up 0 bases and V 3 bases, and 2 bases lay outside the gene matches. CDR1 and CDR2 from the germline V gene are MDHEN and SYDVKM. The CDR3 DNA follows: TGTGCCAGCAGTTTGGCTAGCGGGAGCACAGATACGCAGTATTTT. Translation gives CASSLASGSTDTQYF. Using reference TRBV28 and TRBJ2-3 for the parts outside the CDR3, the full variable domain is DVKVTQSSRYLVKRTGEKVFLECVQDMDHENMFWYRQDPGLGLRLIYFSYDVKMKEKGDIPEGYSVSREKKERFSLILESASTNQTSMYLCASSLASGSTDTQYFGPGTRLTVL.

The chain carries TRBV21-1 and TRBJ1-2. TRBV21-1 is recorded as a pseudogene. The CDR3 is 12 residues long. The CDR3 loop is CASSSKRGGYTF. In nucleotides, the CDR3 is TGTGCCAGCAGCTCAAAACGGGGTGGCTACACCTTC.

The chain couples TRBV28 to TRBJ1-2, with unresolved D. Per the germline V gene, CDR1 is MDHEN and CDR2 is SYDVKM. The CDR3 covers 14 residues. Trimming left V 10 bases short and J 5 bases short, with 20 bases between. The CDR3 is CAITPNAGIYGYTF. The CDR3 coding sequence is TGTGCCATCACCCCCAACGCAGGAATTTATGGCTACACCTTC.

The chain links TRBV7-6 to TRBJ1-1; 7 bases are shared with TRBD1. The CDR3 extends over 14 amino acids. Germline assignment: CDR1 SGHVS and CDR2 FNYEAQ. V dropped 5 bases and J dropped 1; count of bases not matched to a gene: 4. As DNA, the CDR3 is TGTGCCAGCAGCCCGGACAGGACGAACACTGAAGCTTTCTTT. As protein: CASSPDRTNTEAFF.

CDR3 sequence (DNA): TGTGCCAGCAGCTCATTCCCCGGGGGGCTGCAAACCGGGGAGCTGTTTTTT. Translation: CASSSFPGGLQTGELFF. The gene calls are TRBV28 and TRBJ2-2; perhaps TRBD2 as D (7 bases). The length of the CDR3 is 17 residues. V shed 6 bases and J shed 5 bases, with 22 bases lying between them. CDR1 is MDHEN and CDR2 is SYDVKM in the germline V gene.

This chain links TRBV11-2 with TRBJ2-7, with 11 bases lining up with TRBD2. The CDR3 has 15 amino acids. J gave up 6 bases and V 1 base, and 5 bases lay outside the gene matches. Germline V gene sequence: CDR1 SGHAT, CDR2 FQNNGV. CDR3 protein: CASSLVGSGRGEQYF. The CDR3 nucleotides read TGTGCCAGCAGCTTAGTCGGTAGCGGGAGGGGCGAGCAGTACTTC.

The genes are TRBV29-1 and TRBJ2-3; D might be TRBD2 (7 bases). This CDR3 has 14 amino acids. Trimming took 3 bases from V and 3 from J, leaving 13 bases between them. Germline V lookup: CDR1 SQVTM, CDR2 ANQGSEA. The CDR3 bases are TGCAGCGTTGATAGGGGGGGCGGGACAGATACGCAGTATTTT. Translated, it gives CSVDRGGGTDTQYF.

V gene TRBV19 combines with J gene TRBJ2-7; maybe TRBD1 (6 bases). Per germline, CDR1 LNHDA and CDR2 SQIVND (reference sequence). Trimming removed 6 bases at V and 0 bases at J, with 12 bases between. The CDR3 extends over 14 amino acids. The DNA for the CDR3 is TGTGCCAGTAGCCCCACAGGGAGCTCCTACGAGCAGTACTTC. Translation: CASSPTGSSYEQYF.

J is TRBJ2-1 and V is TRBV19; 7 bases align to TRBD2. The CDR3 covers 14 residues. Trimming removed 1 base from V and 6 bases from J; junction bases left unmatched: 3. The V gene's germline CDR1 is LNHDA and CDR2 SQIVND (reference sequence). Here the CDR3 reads CASSIAGTINEQFF. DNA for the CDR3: TGTGCCAGTAGTATAGCTGGGACTATCAATGAGCAGTTCTTC. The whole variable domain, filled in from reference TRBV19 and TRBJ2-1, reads DGGITQSPKYLFRKEGQNVTLSCEQNLNHDAMYWYRQDPGQGLRLIYYSQIVNDFQKGDIAEGYSVSREKKESFPLTVTSAQKNPTAFYLCASSIAGTINEQFFGPGTRLTVL.

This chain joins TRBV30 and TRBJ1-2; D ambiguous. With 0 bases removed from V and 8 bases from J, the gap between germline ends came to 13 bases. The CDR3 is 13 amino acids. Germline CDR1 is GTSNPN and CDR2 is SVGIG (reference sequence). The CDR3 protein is CAWSVQLLYGYTF. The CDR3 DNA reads TGTGCCTGGAGTGTACAGCTCCTCTACGGCTACACCTTC.

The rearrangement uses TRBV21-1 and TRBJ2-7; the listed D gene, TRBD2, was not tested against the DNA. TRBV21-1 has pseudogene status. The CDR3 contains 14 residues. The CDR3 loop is CASSSRGGPYEQYF. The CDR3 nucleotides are TGTGCCAGCAGCTCTAGGGGGGGACCCTACGAGCAGTACTTC.

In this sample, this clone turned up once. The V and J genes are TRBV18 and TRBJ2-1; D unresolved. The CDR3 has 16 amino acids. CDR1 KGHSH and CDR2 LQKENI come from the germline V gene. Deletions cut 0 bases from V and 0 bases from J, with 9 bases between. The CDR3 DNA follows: TGTGCCAGCTCACCACCGCTGGGCTTCTCCTACAATGAGCAGTTCTTC. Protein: CASSPPLGFSYNEQFF.

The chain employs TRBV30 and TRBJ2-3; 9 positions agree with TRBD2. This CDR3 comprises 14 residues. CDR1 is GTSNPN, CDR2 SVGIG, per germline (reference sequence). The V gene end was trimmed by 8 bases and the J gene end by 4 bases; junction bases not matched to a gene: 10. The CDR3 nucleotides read TGTGCCGGTAATAGCGGGAGTGTTGCAGATACGCAGTATTTT. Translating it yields CAGNSGSVADTQYF.

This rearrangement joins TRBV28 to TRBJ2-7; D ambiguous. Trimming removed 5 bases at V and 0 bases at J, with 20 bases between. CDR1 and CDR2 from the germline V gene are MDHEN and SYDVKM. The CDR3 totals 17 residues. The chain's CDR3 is CASSPALRYPSSYEQYF. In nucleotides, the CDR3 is TGTGCCAGCAGTCCCGCCTTGAGGTACCCAAGCTCCTACGAGCAGTACTTC.

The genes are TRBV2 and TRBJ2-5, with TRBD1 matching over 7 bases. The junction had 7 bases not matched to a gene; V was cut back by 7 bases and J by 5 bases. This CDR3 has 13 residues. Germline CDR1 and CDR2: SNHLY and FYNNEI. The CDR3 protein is CASTRQTGETQYF. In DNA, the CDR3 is TGTGCCAGCACTAGACAGACAGGGGAGACCCAGTACTTC.

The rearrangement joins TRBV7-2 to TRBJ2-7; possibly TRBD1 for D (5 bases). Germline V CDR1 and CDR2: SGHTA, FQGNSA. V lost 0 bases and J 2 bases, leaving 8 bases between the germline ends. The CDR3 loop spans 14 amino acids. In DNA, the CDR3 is TGTGCCAGCAGCTTAGCGCCAGGGACCTACGAGCAGTACTTC. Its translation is CASSLAPGTYEQYF.

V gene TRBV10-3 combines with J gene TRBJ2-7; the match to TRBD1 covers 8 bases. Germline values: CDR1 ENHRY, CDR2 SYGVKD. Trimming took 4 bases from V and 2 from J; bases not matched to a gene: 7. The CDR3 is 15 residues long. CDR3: CAISGGGTGPYEQYF. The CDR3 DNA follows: TGTGCCATCAGTGGGGGTGGGACAGGTCCCTACGAGCAGTACTTC.

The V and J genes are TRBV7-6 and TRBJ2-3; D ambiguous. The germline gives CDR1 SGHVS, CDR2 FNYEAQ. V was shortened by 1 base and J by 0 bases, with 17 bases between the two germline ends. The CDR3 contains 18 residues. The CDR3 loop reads CASSLENFFPSSTDTQYF. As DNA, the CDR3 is TGTGCCAGCAGCTTAGAGAACTTTTTCCCCTCTAGCACAGATACGCAGTATTTT.

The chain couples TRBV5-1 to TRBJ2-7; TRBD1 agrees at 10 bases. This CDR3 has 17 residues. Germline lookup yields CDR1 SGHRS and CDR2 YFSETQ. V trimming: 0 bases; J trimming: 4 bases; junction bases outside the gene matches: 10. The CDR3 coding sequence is TGCGCCAGCAGCTTGGCCCTTCGGGACAGGGGTGTTTACGAGCAGTACTTC. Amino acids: CASSLALRDRGVYEQYF.

This CDR3 reads CASSLDAGFDYGYTF. As DNA, the CDR3 is TGTGCCAGCAGCTTGGACGCGGGTTTTGACTATGGCTACACCTTC. This chain joins TRBV5-8 and TRBJ1-2; no clear D. This CDR3 is 15 amino acids long. Germline V lookup: CDR1 SGHTS, CDR2 YDEGEE. Trimming pared 0 bases from V and 3 bases from J, leaving 12 bases between.

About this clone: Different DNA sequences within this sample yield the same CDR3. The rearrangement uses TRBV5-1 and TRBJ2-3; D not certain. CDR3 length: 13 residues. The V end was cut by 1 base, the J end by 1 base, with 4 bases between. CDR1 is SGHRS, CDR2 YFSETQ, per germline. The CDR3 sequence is CASSLSGTDTQYF. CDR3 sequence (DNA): TGCGCCAGCAGCTTGTCGGGCACAGATACGCAGTATTTT.

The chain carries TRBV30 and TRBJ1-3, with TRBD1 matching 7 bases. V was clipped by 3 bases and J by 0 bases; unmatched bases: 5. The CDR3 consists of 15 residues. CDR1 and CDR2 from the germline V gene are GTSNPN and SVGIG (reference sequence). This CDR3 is CAWSRDRVSGNTIYF. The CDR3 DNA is TGTGCCTGGAGCCGCGACAGGGTCTCTGGAAACACCATATATTTT.